Below, one TCR beta chain is given with its context. This clonotype was detected many times. Its antigen is not yet known. Base qualities are not provided; no much larger clone lies one nucleotide away. The entry originates in a study (dated by TCRdb to the mid-2010s). Looking at the study overall: Whether tumor-infiltrating Tregs in breast cancer are recruited from blood Tregs or converted in situ from other CD4+ T cell subsets was tested. Overall results and qualifications from the work: In terms of TCR gene usage, tumor memory CD4+ T cells clustered together with blood and lymph node memory CD4+ cells, as well as with lymph node naive CD4+ cells. The greatest overlap of tumor-infiltrating Treg TCR alpha and beta sequences was observed with tumor naive CD4+ T cells, followed by blood naive CD4+ T cells. The validation in the larger cohort was limited to a single TCR beta V-J rearrangement instead of whole repertoires.

Cells that were CD4+CD25+CD127-/low were the ones isolated as Tregs. Tregs, naive and memory CD4+ T cells from tumor, blood and ipsilateral draining lymph nodes of a few breast cancer patients underwent full-length TCR alpha and beta sequencing. Ficoll density gradient centrifugation was used to isolate mononuclear cells from lymph nodes or from 50 to 60 ml of peripheral blood. FACS confirmed that the sorted cell populations were more than 90% pure. Amplification of full-length TCR variable regions was done by 5' RACE PCR using constant-region reverse primers, and this step was followed by semi-nested PCR with Nested Universal Primer A. The ReliaPrep RNA Cell Miniprep System was used to extract total RNA, which was then reverse transcribed into 5'RACE-ready cDNA with the SMARTer RACE 5'/3' Kit. Full-length TCR alpha and beta libraries were barcoded with multiplex adaptors and sequenced on an Illumina MiSeq. The paper's data handling went like this. For each of nine subset-tissue groups, sequencing data from the five patients were combined, and the groups were compared by unsupervised clustering of TCR gene usage. Repertoire similarity was calculated with the Morisita-Horn index, weighting shared sequences by their contribution to each repertoire. In-frame beta chains were kept once TCRdb had trimmed the public reads at Q25 with fastp and called clones with MiXCR. Merged by CDR3 protein, the rows form single entries marked with the most common genes and DNA. These V and J calls originate from TCRdb's pipeline instead of the authors' own analysis. This sample gives about 42,000 distinct CDR3 sequences in total; roughly a fifth of them show up just once. Clones ranked in the top ten supply about 3.8% of the sample.

CDR1 SGDLS and CDR2 YYNGEE are derived from the germline V gene. At the junction V is shortened by 1 base and J by 1 base; bases outside the gene matches: 1. Spanning cysteine to phenylalanine, the CDR3 consists of 14 amino acids. The DNA shown is the 42-base CDR3, in frame from base 1. Sequenced input: Tregs sorted from blood. The sequence was collected from a female donor with breast cancer. Recombination linked TRBV9 to TRBJ2-5; 7 nucleotides in the junction match TRBD1. The bases read TGTGCCAGCAGCGTAAGGGACAGCCAAGAGACCCAGTACTTC. Translation gives CASSVRDSQETQYF.